This is a list of T cell receptor beta chains from one sample in a study of shared clonotypes between healthy human individuals. This table comes from immunoSEQ multiplex PCR, and its TCRdb copy is limited to in-frame clones, with some not included. The sample contains some 1.5 million clones, roughly 97% of which appear only once. The sequencing input was naive CD4+ T cells sorted from blood. Source of these receptors: a man under 40 in good health. Both conserved end residues are part of each CDR3. D genes are given only for firm matches. The listing skips clone size in some rows; elsewhere it reads once, few, many or a size class.

TGCGCCAGCAGGCCTGAGCCTTCGGGACTAAGTTACGAGCAGTACTTC	CASRPEPSGLSYEQYF	TRBD2	TRBV5-1	TRBJ2-7	-
TGCGCCAGCAGCTTGTTCAGGACTAGCGGGGAGCAAGATACGCAGTATTTT	CASSLFRTSGEQDTQYF	TRBD2	TRBV5-1	TRBJ2-3	-
TGTGCCACCAGCAGAGATCGCGGGACAAGGGGGGAGCTGTTTTTT	CATSRDRGTRGELFF	-	TRBV15	TRBJ2-2	-
TGCGCCAGCAGCTTGGACAGGGGGAATGTGAATGGCTACACCTTC	CASSLDRGNVNGYTF	TRBD1	TRBV5-1	TRBJ1-2	-
TGTGCCAGCAGCTTGTGGTTGAACACCGGGGAGCTGTTTTTT	CASSLWLNTGELFF	-	TRBV5-5	TRBJ2-2	-
TGTGCCAGCAGTTACCCCGCGGGAGGCCCAAACAATGAGCAGTTCTTC	CASSYPAGGPNNEQFF	TRBD2	TRBV6-5	TRBJ2-1	once
TGTGCCAGCAGTGTACGGACAGGGTCCACAGATACGCAGTATTTT	CASSVRTGSTDTQYF	TRBD1	TRBV2	TRBJ2-3	once
TGCGCCAGCAGCCGGGACCCTGACTACAATGAGCAGTTCTTC	CASSRDPDYNEQFF	-	TRBV5-1	TRBJ2-1	-
TGTGCCAGCAGCCCCACGGGGACAGGGAGTCCCTACGAGCAGTACTTC	CASSPTGTGSPYEQYF	TRBD1	TRBV5-4	TRBJ2-7	-
TGCGCCAGCAGCTTAGGAAGGCAGTCCACAGATACGCAGTATTTT	CASSLGRQSTDTQYF	-	TRBV5-1	TRBJ2-3	-
TGTGCCAGCAGCAAGCGGACAGGGCCCAATGAGCAGTTCTTC	CASSKRTGPNEQFF	TRBD1	TRBV7-3	TRBJ2-1	once
TGCGCCAGCAGCTTGGCCGGACAGGGGGCTGAGACCCAGTACTTC	CASSLAGQGAETQYF	TRBD1	TRBV5-1	TRBJ2-5	-
TGCGCCAGCAGCCAAATTGATCAGAGCAATCAGCCCCAGCATTTT	CASSQIDQSNQPQHF	-	TRBV4-1	TRBJ1-5	-
TGTGCCAGTAGTATTATGGGCAGGGTAATGGACGGCTACACCTTC	CASSIMGRVMDGYTF	-	TRBV19	TRBJ1-2	once
TGCAGCGTTGAACGGCAGTTGAACACTGAAGCTTTCTTT	CSVERQLNTEAFF	-	TRBV29-1	TRBJ1-1	-
TGTGCCAGCAGCTTCGGCGGTCTAGCGGGAGGAAGTGAGCAGTTCTTC	CASSFGGLAGGSEQFF	TRBD2	TRBV11-2	TRBJ2-1	-
TGTGCCAGCAGCCCTAGCGGGACCTACGAGCAGTACTTC	CASSPSGTYEQYF	TRBD2	TRBV6-5	TRBJ2-7	-
TGCGCCAGCAGCTTTAAACAGAGACAAGAGACCCAGTACTTC	CASSFKQRQETQYF	-	TRBV5-1	TRBJ2-5	-
TGTGCCAGCAGTGATGACAGGGATGAGCAGTTCTTC	CASSDDRDEQFF	TRBD1	TRBV2	TRBJ2-1	-
TGTGCTAGCAGCTTATCCAGCGGGACTGATACGCAGTATTTT	CASSLSSGTDTQYF	TRBD2	TRBV7-7	TRBJ2-3	-
TGTGCCAGCAGTTACGGGCAGAGTGCGGGGGAGCAGTACTTC	CASSYGQSAGEQYF	-	TRBV6-5	TRBJ2-7	-
TGTGCCAGCAGCTTTACAGGGTTCGAGCAGTACTTC	CASSFTGFEQYF	-	TRBV7-2	TRBJ2-7	-
TGTGCCAGCAGCAGTATCCAGGGAAACACCGGGGAGCTGTTTTTT	CASSSIQGNTGELFF	-	TRBV11-2	TRBJ2-2	-
TGCGCCAGCAGCTTGTCGACGGTGGACTACGAGCAGTACTTC	CASSLSTVDYEQYF	-	TRBV5-1	TRBJ2-7	-
TGTGCCAGCAGTTCGCGACTCCCTAGGGATTACGAGCAGTACTTC	CASSSRLPRDYEQYF	-	TRBV27	TRBJ2-7	-
TGTGCCAGCAGTTCACGGAGGGGGCAAGGGGCTTTCTTT	CASSSRRGQGAFF	TRBD1	TRBV6-1	TRBJ1-1	-
TGCGCCAGCAGCCAGGGACTATTGGGCTCCTACAATGAGCAGTTCTTC	CASSQGLLGSYNEQFF	TRBD2	TRBV4-1	TRBJ2-1	-
TGTGCCATCAGGGGACAGGGGATTAACACCGGGGAGCTGTTTTTT	CAIRGQGINTGELFF	TRBD1	TRBV10-3	TRBJ2-2	-
TGCGCCAGCAGCCAAGCAGGGGGCTGGAACACTGAAGCTTTCTTT	CASSQAGGWNTEAFF	TRBD1	TRBV4-1	TRBJ1-1	-
TGTGCCAGCAGAATGGGGCGGACCATGAACACTGAAGCTTTCTTT	CASRMGRTMNTEAFF	-	TRBV7-8	TRBJ1-1	-
TGTGCCAGCAACCGGAGGAGACAAGAGACCCAGTACTTC	CASNRRRQETQYF	-	TRBV28	TRBJ2-5	-
TGTGCCAGCAGCTTATCCGCCGACAATCACTATGGCTACACCTTC	CASSLSADNHYGYTF	-	TRBV7-9	TRBJ1-2	few
TGTGCCAGCAGCTTAGACAGGGAAAGGTCCGCTTTCTTT	CASSLDRERSAFF	-	TRBV11-2	TRBJ1-1	few
TGTGCCAGCAGCTCCGACGTGAACACTGAAGCTTTCTTT	CASSSDVNTEAFF	-	TRBV11-2	TRBJ1-1	-
TGTGCTAGCAGCTTAGAGTCGGGGGGGCGAGAACACACCGGGGAGCTGTTTTTT	CASSLESGGREHTGELFF	TRBD2	TRBV7-7	TRBJ2-2	-
TGCGCCAGCACCCCGGGACAGGGAAAGGCGGCCCAGTACTTC	CASTPGQGKAAQYF	TRBD1	TRBV5-1	TRBJ2-5	-
TGTGCCAGCAGTTCGGTGGTCCTACGGGAGACCCAGTACTTC	CASSSVVLRETQYF	-	TRBV7-9	TRBJ2-5	once
TGTGCCAGCAGCTTCACTACTGAGCAGTTCTTC	CASSFTTEQFF	-	TRBV5-4	TRBJ2-1	-
TGTGCCAGCAGCCCACGTGGCCGAATGAACACTGAAGCTTTCTTT	CASSPRGRMNTEAFF	-	TRBV5-6	TRBJ1-1	-
TGTGCCAGCAGCTCCCCCATGGGGGGGGCCTACGAGCAGTACTTC	CASSSPMGGAYEQYF	TRBD2	TRBV5-5	TRBJ2-7	-
TGTGCCAGTCGACTAGCGGGAGGGTCCTCCTACGAGCAGTACTTC	CASRLAGGSSYEQYF	TRBD2	TRBV5-4	TRBJ2-7	-
TGTGCCAGCAGCCAAGGCGTCAGGGCAGACTACGAGCAGTACTTC	CASSQGVRADYEQYF	-	TRBV7-9	TRBJ2-7	once
TGTGCCAGCAGCTTATACAGGGGGTCCTCCTCGGCGCAGTTCTTC	CASSLYRGSSSAQFF	TRBD1	TRBV7-3	TRBJ2-1	-
TGTGCCAGCAGCTCGCGAGCGGGAGGGCCGTACGAGCAGTACTTC	CASSSRAGGPYEQYF	TRBD2	TRBV7-6	TRBJ2-7	-
TGCGCCAGTAGCTTGGGCTCTAGCACAGATACGCAGTATTTT	CASSLGSSTDTQYF	-	TRBV5-1	TRBJ2-3	-
TGCAGCGTTGAAACAGGGACCACCTACAATGAGCAGTTCTTC	CSVETGTTYNEQFF	-	TRBV29-1	TRBJ2-1	-
TGTGCCAGCTCACCTCTCAGGCTAGCGAGACCGAACACCGGGGAGCTGTTTTTT	CASSPLRLARPNTGELFF	-	TRBV18	TRBJ2-2	-
TGTGCCAGCAGCGTAGACGCGGGAGTGGTCTACAATGAGCAGTTCTTC	CASSVDAGVVYNEQFF	TRBD2	TRBV9	TRBJ2-1	-
TGTGCCAGCAGTTACACGGGACAGGGCTCTGAAGCTTTCTTT	CASSYTGQGSEAFF	TRBD1	TRBV6-5	TRBJ1-1	-
TGTGCCAGCAGCCGCTACCTACTGGCGGGAGTTAACACCGGGGAGCTGTTTTTT	CASSRYLLAGVNTGELFF	TRBD2	TRBV7-8	TRBJ2-2	-
TGTGCCAGCAGCTTAAGGGACAGGGTTTCATTAAGGCTCTACACCTTC	CASSLRDRVSLRLYTF	TRBD1	TRBV11-2	TRBJ1-2	-
TGTGCCAGCAGTGAATCCGACAGAGGGGTTGCCAAAAACATTCAGTACTTC	CASSESDRGVAKNIQYF	-	TRBV2	TRBJ2-4	-
TGCGCCAGCAGCCCCGGACTAGTCCAAGAGACCCAGTACTTC	CASSPGLVQETQYF	TRBD2	TRBV5-1	TRBJ2-5	-
TGTGCCAGCTCACCAACCGCAGGGGTTGATTATGGCTACACCTTC	CASSPTAGVDYGYTF	-	TRBV18	TRBJ1-2	-
TGCGCCAGCAGCTGGGGGACTAGCGGTCCGTACGAGCAGTACTTC	CASSWGTSGPYEQYF	TRBD2	TRBV5-1	TRBJ2-7	-
TGTGCCAGCAGCGTAGGGGCGGGGCCAACGAGGACCGGGGAGCTGTTTTTT	CASSVGAGPTRTGELFF	-	TRBV9	TRBJ2-2	-
TGTGCCAGCAGTTTATCCGCCGACGATACGCAGTATTTT	CASSLSADDTQYF	-	TRBV27	TRBJ2-3	-
TGCGCCAGCAGCTTCTCCCGACAGGGGAATGAAAAACTGTTTTTT	CASSFSRQGNEKLFF	TRBD1	TRBV5-1	TRBJ1-4	-
TGTGCCAGCTCACCACTTACCCTGCTCGAGCCGCGGGAGGGCCTAGGTTTCTCGCAGTATTTT	CASSPLTLLEPREGLGFSQYF	TRBD2	TRBV18	TRBJ2-3	-